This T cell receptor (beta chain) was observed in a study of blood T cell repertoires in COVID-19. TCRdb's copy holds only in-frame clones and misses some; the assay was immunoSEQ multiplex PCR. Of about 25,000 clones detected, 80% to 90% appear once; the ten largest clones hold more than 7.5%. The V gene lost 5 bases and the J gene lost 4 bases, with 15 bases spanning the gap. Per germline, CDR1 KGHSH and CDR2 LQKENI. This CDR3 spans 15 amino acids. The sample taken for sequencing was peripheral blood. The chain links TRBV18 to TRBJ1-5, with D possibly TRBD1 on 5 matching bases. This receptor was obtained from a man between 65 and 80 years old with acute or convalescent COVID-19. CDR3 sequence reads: CASSVLGQPNQPQHF. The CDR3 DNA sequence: TGTGCCAGCTCAGTCCTGGGGCAGCCTAATCAGCCCCAGCATTTT.